This is a list of T cell receptor beta chains from one sample in a study of T cell repertoires in ileal Crohn's disease. Sequencing was performed with immunoSEQ multiplex PCR; in TCRdb, only in-frame clones are kept and a portion is missing. The table has about 3,900 clones, about 71% seen once. The sequenced sample consisted of ileal tissue. Receptors originate from an adult with Crohn's disease. Each CDR3 is given with its conserved first and last residue. The D gene is left open where the match is weak. Some rows mark clone size as missing; the rest say once, few, many or name a class of expanded clone.

V	J	D	size	CDR3	DNA
TRBV7-9	TRBJ2-2	TRBD1	-	CASSQPGQGAGELFF	TGTGCCAGCAGCCAACCGGGACAGGGGGCCGGGGAGCTGTTTTTT
TRBV19	TRBJ1-1	-	-	CASSFRPTSMNTEAFF	TGTGCCAGTAGCTTCCGACCTACTAGTATGAACACTGAAGCTTTCTTT
TRBV15	TRBJ1-1	-	-	CATSRARTMNTEAFF	TGTGCCACCAGCAGAGCCAGAACGATGAACACTGAAGCTTTCTTT
TRBV28	TRBJ1-1	-	-	CASILLQQSKAFF	TGTGCCAGCATTTTACTTCAACAGTCTAAAGCTTTCTTT
TRBV10-3	TRBJ1-1	-	-	CAISPGQTKNTEAFF	TGTGCCATCAGTCCCGGACAGACAAAGAACACTGAAGCTTTCTTT
TRBV5-4	TRBJ2-3	TRBD2	-	CASKSSGFHTDTQYF	TGTGCCAGCAAGTCTAGCGGGTTCCACACAGATACGCAGTATTTT
TRBV5-1	TRBJ2-1	TRBD1	-	CASSLGTRGPNEQFF	TGCGCCAGCAGCTTGGGGACCAGGGGGCCCAATGAGCAGTTCTTC
TRBV29-1	TRBJ2-2	TRBD2	few	CSVDGLAGDNTGELFF	TGCAGCGTAGACGGACTAGCGGGAGATAACACCGGGGAGCTGTTTTTT
TRBV7-9	TRBJ1-2	TRBD1	-	CASSLVQGGSYGYTF	TGTGCCAGCAGCTTAGTACAGGGGGGTAGCTATGGCTACACCTTC
TRBV5-6	TRBJ2-5	TRBD1	-	CASSPGQLGTQYF	TGTGCCAGCAGCCCGGGACAGTTGGGGACCCAGTACTTC
TRBV5-1	TRBJ1-2	-	-	CASSLVYGSLGYTF	TGCGCCAGCAGCTTGGTATATGGCAGTCTTGGCTACACCTTC
TRBV5-1	TRBJ2-7	TRBD2	-	CASTLGNLAGGTYEQYF	TGCGCCAGCACCCTGGGGAACTTAGCGGGGGGCACCTACGAGCAGTACTTC
TRBV5-1	TRBJ1-2	-	-	CASSLGASEAYGYTF	TGCGCCAGCAGCCTAGGGGCCTCCGAGGCTTATGGCTACACCTTC
TRBV30	TRBJ1-6	-	-	CAWTRGRGRGTSPLHF	TGTGCCTGGACCCGGGGGAGGGGAAGGGGAACTTCACCCCTCCACTTT
TRBV27	TRBJ1-4	TRBD1	-	CASSLQTGLNEKLFF	TGTGCCAGCAGTCTCCAGACAGGGCTAAATGAAAAACTGTTTTTT
TRBV6-1	TRBJ1-2	-	few	CASNSKAGYYGYTF	TGTGCCAGCAATTCAAAGGCAGGCTACTATGGCTACACCTTC
TRBV7-6	TRBJ1-1	-	-	CASSLAAAQTEAFF	TGTGCCAGCAGCTTAGCGGCGGCTCAGACTGAAGCTTTCTTT